This is a list of T cell receptor beta chains from one sample in a study of cytomegalovirus exposure and HLA in healthy donors. Some clones are missing from TCRdb's copy, which holds only in-frame ones; the method was immunoSEQ multiplex PCR. The repertoire holds about 110,000 clones, with less than 80% as singletons. Sequenced sample: PBMCs. These receptors all stem from a man aged 25 to 45 in good health and CMV-seropositive. The conserved cysteine and the conserved F or W are not part of the CDR3 here.

v_gene	j_gene	CDR3aa
TRBV7-6	TRBJ1-3	ASSPRGSYGNTIY
TRBV2	TRBJ1-2	ASSEEAGNYGYT
TRBV6-1	TRBJ2-7	ASMGLAYEQY
TRBV11-2	TRBJ1-2	ASSPLGQYYGYT
TRBV30	TRBJ1-2	AWSLATGTDYGYT
TRBV2	TRBJ1-5	ASSEVGQGRQPQH
TRBV18	TRBJ1-5	ASSPGTGSQPQH
TRBV5-1	TRBJ2-1	ASSLARLAGSYNEQF
TRBV4-1	TRBJ1-2	ASSQDRANYGYT
TRBV5-6	TRBJ2-7	ASSSLGGEIYEQY
TRBV4-2	TRBJ1-1	ASSPYRGTEAF
TRBV18	TRBJ1-2	ASSPLAINYGYT
TRBV6-5	TRBJ1-5	ASSQGRGQGQPQH
TRBV19	TRBJ2-7	ASGAYYEQY
TRBV7-2	TRBJ2-3	ASKLGGTDTQY
TRBV29-1	TRBJ1-2	SVRLLEAGGSYGYT
TRBV6-5	TRBJ1-1	ASSSQLYTEAF
TRBV2	TRBJ1-2	ASSEQTSGYGYT
TRBV6-1	TRBJ2-1	ASSEWGTGDNEQF
TRBV5-4	TRBJ1-3	ASSTDSASGNTIY
TRBV11-3	TRBJ2-6	ASSWAGGYGANVLT
TRBV6-1	TRBJ2-7	ASSLQGYEQY
TRBV14	TRBJ2-5	ASSPGQRQETQY
TRBV15	TRBJ2-2	ATSRDSGNTGELF
TRBV5-1	TRBJ2-7	ASSLWGVPYEQY
TRBV11-2	TRBJ2-7	ASSTEAGRTYEQY